This T cell receptor (beta chain) was recovered during a study of beta chain features in type 1 diabetes. Every isolated RNA sample was fully reverse transcribed, so sequencing captured expressed TCRB transcripts. Measured with immunoSEQ multiplex PCR; TCRdb has only the in-frame clones, and not every one. The sample holds hundreds of thousands of clones, less than 9.5% seen once. This clone has a handful of counts. The antigen remains undetermined. Between the trimmed V and J ends, which lost 1 base and 4 bases, there was a span of 7 bases. The CDR3 is 13 amino acids. The germline CDR1 and CDR2 sequences are SGHDN and FVKESK. Study results and limitations: The study found moderately but significantly shorter TCRB CDR3s in all four CD4+ subsets of Type 1 diabetes patients.

V is TRBV14 and J is TRBJ1-1; D call uncertain. The sequenced sample was central memory CD4+ T cells from blood. This receptor was identified in a woman aged 18-29 years in good health. CDR3 sequence: CASSQGAPTEAFF. For the CDR3, the DNA is TGTGCCAGCAGCCAAGGGGCGCCCACTGAAGCTTTCTTT.